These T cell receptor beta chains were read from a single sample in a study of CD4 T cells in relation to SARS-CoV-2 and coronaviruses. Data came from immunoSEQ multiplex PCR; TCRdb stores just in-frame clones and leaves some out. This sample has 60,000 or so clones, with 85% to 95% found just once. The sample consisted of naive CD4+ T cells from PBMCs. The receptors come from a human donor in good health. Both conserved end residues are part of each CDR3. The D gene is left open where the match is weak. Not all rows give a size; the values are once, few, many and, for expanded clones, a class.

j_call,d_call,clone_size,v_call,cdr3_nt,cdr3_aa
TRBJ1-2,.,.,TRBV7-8,TGTGCCAGCAGCTTCGCCCTCGACGGCAACTATGGCTACACCTTC,CASSFALDGNYGYTF
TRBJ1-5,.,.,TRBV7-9,TGTGCCAGCAGCTTACTGGGACTCAATCAGCCCCAGCATTTT,CASSLLGLNQPQHF
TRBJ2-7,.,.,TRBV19,TGTGCCAGTAGTACCCTGTGGGGAGTGAGCTCCTACGAGCAGTACTTC,CASSTLWGVSSYEQYF
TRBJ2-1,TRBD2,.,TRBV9,TGTGCCAGCAGCGTAGATCTAGCGGCCTACAATGAGCAGTTCTTC,CASSVDLAAYNEQFF
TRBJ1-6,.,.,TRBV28,TGTGCCAGCGCTGACAGGAGGCGTTCACCCCTCCACTTT,CASADRRRSPLHF
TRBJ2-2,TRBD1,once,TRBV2,TGTGCCAGCACGGACAGGGGGTCCCGCACCGGGGAGCTGTTTTTT,CASTDRGSRTGELFF
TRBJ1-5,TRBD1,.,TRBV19,TGTGCCAGTCAAGGACAGGGAAGGGTAAGGCAGCCCCAGCATTTT,CASQGQGRVRQPQHF
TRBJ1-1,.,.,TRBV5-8,TGTGCCAGCAGCCCGGCTTTTGGTCTACTGATCACTGAAGCTTTCTTT,CASSPAFGLLITEAFF
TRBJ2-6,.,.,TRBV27,TGTGCCAGCAGTTTATCGAAGGGGCGGATCCTCTCTGGGGCCAACGTCCTGACTTTC,CASSLSKGRILSGANVLTF
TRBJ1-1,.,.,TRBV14,TGTGCCAGCAGCCAAGAAGGGGCCATTATGAACACTGAAGCTTTCTTT,CASSQEGAIMNTEAFF
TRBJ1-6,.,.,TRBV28,TGTGCCAGCAGTTCAGATATGTCACCCCTCCACTTT,CASSSDMSPLHF
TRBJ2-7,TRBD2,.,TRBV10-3,TGTGCCATCAGTGAGTCGGTAGCGGGAGGTAGAGAGCAGTACTTC,CAISESVAGGREQYF
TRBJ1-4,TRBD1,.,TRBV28,TGTGCCAGCTGTGACCAGGGACAGGGGAATGAAAAACTGTTTTTT,CASCDQGQGNEKLFF
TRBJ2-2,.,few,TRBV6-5,TGTGCCAGCAGATCAGGGGACACCGGGGAGCTGTTTTTT,CASRSGDTGELFF
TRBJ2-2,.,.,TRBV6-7,TGTGCTGTCACCGGGGGTGACAACACCGGGGAGCTGTTTTTT,CAVTGGDNTGELFF
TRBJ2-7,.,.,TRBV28,TGTGCCAGCAGTTCTGAAAGCGGGCGGCAGTACTTC,CASSSESGRQYF
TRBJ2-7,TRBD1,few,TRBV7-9,TGTGCCAGCAGTTCCCAGGGGGCGCTAGGGGAGCAGTACTTC,CASSSQGALGEQYF
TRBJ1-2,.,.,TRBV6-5,TGTGCCAGCAAAAACGATGGGTTTAACTATGGCTACACCTTC,CASKNDGFNYGYTF